Reported below is one TCR beta chain. This clonotype was seen a few times. This clone's antigen is unknown. Base-call qualities are not available, and no considerably larger clone is one nucleotide away. This record belongs to a study of response to subunit inactivated influenza vaccine (dated 2018 in TCRdb). For context, the study as a whole: The study used deep quantitative T cell receptor repertoire profiling to track responses to a trivalent subunit inactivated influenza vaccine. What the research found in general, with its limitations: The authors suggested that each seasonal influenza vaccination may recruit only a limited number of new T cells.

Libraries were built with RT-PCR. The instrument was an Illumina HiSeq 2500. Starting from the raw public reads, TCRdb applied fastp trimming at Q25, assembled clones with MiXCR and retained in-frame beta chains. Rows merge per CDR3 protein into single entries with the most common DNA and genes. The sample profile shows roughly 670,000 distinct CDR3 sequences; less than 15% of them were found once. The ten most abundant clones make up less than 9% of the sample. The CDR3 numbers 19 residues from cysteine through phenylalanine. The entry retains the CDR3 DNA only, 57 bases that are in frame from base 1. Trimming removed 0 bases from V and 3 bases from J; the gene matches leave 9 bases unexplained. CDR1 and CDR2 are drawn from the germline V gene: LGHNA, YSLEER.

The sequence is built from TRBV4-3 and TRBJ2-3; 13 central bases correspond to TRBD2. The clonotype originates from a middle-aged man who received an inactivated influenza vaccine. Donor details come from another sample of the same person, matched by shared clones. The sequencing used PBMCs from blood, collected 14 to 15 days before vaccination. CDR3 protein: CASSQEAGTSGTWTDTQYF. The bases read TGCGCCAGCAGCCAAGAGGCCGGGACTAGCGGGACGTGGACAGATACGCAGTATTTT.